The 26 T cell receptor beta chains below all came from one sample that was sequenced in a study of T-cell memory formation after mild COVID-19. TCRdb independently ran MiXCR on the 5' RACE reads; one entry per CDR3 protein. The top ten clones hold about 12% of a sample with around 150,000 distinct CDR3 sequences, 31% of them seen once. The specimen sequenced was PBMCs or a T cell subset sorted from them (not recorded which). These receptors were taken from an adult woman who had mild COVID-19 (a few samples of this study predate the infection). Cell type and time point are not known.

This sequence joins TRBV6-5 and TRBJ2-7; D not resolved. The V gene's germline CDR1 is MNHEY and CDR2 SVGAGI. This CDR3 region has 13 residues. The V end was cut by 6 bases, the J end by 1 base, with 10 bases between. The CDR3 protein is CASSRQDSYEQYF. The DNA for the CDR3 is TGTGCCAGCAGCCGCCAGGATTCCTACGAGCAGTACTTC.

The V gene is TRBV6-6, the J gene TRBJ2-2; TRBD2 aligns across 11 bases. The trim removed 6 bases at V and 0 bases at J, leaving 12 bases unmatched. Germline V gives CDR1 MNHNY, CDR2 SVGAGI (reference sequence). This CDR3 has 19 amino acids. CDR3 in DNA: TGTGCCAGCAGACCGACCCTCCTAGCGGGGGGTGCGAACACCGGGGAGCTGTTTTTT. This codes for CASRPTLLAGGANTGELFF.

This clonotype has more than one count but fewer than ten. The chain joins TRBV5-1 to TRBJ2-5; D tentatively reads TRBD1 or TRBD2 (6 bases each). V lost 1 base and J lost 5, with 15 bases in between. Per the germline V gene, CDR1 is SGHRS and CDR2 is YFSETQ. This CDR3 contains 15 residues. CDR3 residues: CASSLLGGGKETQYF. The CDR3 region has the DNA TGCGCCAGCAGCTTGTTGGGGGGCGGAAAGGAGACCCAGTACTTC.

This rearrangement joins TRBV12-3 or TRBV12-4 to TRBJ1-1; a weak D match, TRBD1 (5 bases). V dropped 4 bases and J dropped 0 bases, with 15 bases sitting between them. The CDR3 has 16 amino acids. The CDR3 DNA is TGTGCCAGCAGTTGGGGGGTTGGGGTTATGAACACTGAAGCTTTCTTT. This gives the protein CASSWGVGVMNTEAFF.

CDR3 amino acids: CASSRPVSFGNEQFF. In DNA, the CDR3 is TGTGCCAGCAGCCGACCGGTGAGTTTCGGGAATGAGCAGTTCTTC. The chain joins TRBV7-9 to TRBJ2-1; unclear D gene. This CDR3 is built from 15 residues. V was shortened by 5 bases and J by 7 bases, with 18 bases between the two germline ends. In germline, CDR1 is SEHNR, CDR2 FQNEAQ (reference sequence).

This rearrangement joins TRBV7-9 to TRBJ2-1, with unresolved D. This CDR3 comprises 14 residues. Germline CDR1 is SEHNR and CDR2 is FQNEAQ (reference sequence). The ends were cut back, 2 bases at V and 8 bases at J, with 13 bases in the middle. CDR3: CASSLHGSGDEQFF. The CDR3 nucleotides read TGTGCCAGCAGCTTACACGGCAGTGGTGATGAGCAGTTCTTC.

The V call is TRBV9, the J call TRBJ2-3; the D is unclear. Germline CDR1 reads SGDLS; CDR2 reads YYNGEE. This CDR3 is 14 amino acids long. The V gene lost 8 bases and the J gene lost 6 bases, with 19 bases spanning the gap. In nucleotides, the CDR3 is TGTGCCAGTTCTCCTTCTGTCAGTGTGGATACGCAGTATTTT. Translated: CASSPSVSVDTQYF.

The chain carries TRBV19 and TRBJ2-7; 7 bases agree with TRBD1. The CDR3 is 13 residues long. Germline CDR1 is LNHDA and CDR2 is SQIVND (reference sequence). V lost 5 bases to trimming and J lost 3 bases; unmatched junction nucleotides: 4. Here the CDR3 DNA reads TGTGCCAGTAGTCACGACAGGGACTACGAGCAGTACTTC. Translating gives CASSHDRDYEQYF.

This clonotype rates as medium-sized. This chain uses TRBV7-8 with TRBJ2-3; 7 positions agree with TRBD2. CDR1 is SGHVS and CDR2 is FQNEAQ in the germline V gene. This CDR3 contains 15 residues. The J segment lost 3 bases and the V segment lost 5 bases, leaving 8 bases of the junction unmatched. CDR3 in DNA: TGTGCCAGCAGCCCCAGAAATAGCGGGACAGATACGCAGTATTTT. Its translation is CASSPRNSGTDTQYF.

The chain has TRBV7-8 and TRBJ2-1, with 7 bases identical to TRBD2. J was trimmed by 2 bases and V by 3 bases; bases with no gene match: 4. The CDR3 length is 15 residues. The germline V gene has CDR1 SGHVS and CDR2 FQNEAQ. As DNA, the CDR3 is TGTGCCAGCAGCTTTAGACTAGCCACCTACAATGAGCAGTTCTTC. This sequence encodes CASSFRLATYNEQFF. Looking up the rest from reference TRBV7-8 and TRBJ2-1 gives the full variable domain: GAGVSQSPRYKVAKRGQDVALRCDPISGHVSLFWYQQALGQGPEFLTYFQNEAQLDKSGLPSDRFFAERPEGSVSTLKIQRTQQEDSAVYLCASSFRLATYNEQFFGPGTRLTVL.

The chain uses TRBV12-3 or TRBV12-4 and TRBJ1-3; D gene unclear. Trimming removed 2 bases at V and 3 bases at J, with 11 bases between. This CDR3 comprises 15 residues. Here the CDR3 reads CASSLTQNIGNTIYF. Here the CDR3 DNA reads TGTGCCAGCAGTTTAACACAGAATATTGGAAACACCATATATTTT.

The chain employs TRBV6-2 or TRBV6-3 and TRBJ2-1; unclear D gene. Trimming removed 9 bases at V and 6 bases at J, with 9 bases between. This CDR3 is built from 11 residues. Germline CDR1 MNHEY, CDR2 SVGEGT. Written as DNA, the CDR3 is TGTGCCAGTTTGACGGGCAATGAGCAGTTCTTC. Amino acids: CASLTGNEQFF.

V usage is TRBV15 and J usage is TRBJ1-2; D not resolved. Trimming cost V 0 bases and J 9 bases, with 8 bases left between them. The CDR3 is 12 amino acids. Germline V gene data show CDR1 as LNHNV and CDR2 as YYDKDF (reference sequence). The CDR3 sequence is CATSRDTGSYTF. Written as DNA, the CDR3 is TGTGCCACCAGCAGAGACACGGGAAGCTACACCTTC.

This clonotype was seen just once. The CDR3 region is CASRIDTLGSGELFF. The CDR3 DNA sequence: TGTGCCAGCAGGATCGACACGCTTGGTTCCGGGGAGCTGTTTTTT. The chain recombines TRBV2 with TRBJ2-2; D not certain. The germline V gene has CDR1 SNHLY and CDR2 FYNNEI. This CDR3 is built from 15 residues. Trimming took 6 bases from V and 6 from J, leaving 17 bases between them.

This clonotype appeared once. The CDR3 nucleotides are TGTGCCAGTAGGATTCCGACAGGGAACTATGGCTACACCTTC. Amino acid sequence: CASRIPTGNYGYTF. The J gene is TRBJ1-2, the V gene TRBV19; 7 bases agree with TRBD1. The V and J ends lost 6 bases and 2 bases, in that order; junction bases with no gene match: 6. This CDR3 is 14 amino acids long. Germline CDR1 is LNHDA and CDR2 is SQIVND (reference sequence).

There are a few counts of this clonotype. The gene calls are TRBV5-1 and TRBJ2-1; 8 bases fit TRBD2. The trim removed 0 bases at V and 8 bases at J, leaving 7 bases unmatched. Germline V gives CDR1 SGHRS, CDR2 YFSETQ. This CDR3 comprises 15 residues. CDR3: CASSLEVSGIDEQFF. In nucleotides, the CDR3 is TGCGCCAGCAGCTTGGAGGTTAGCGGGATAGATGAGCAGTTCTTC.

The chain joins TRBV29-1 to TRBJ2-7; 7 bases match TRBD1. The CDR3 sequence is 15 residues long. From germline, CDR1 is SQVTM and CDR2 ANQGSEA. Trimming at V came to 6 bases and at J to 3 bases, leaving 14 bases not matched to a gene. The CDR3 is CSVTTNHRGGYEQYF. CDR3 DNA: TGCAGCGTCACGACAAACCACAGGGGTGGCTACGAGCAGTACTTC.

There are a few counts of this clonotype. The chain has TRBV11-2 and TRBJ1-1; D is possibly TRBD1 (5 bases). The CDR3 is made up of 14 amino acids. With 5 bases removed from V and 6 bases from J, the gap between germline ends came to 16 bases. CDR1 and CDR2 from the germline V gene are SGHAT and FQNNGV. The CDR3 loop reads CASSHQGGKAEAFF. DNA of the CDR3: TGTGCCAGCAGCCATCAGGGAGGAAAGGCTGAAGCTTTCTTT.

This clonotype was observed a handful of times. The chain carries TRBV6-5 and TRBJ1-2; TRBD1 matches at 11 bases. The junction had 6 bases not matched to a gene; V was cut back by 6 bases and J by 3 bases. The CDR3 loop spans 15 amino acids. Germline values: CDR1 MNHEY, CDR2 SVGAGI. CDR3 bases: TGTGCCAGCAGGAGGACAGGGGGCGTCGACTATGGCTACACCTTC. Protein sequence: CASRRTGGVDYGYTF.

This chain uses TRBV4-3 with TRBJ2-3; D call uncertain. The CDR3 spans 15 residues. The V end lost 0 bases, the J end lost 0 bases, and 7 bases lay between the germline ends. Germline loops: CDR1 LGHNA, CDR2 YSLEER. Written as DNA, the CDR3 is TGCGCCAGCAGCCAAGATGGACGGAGCACAGATACGCAGTATTTT. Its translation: CASSQDGRSTDTQYF.

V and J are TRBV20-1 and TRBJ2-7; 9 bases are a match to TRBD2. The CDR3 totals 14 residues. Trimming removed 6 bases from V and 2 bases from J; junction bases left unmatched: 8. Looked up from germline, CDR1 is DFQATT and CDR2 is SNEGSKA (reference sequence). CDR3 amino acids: CSAVQRGATYEQYF. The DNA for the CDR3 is TGCAGTGCCGTACAGCGGGGGGCCACCTACGAGCAGTACTTC.

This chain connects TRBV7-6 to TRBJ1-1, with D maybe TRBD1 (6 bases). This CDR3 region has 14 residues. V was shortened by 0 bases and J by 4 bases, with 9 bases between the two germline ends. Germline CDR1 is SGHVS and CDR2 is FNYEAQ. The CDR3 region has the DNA TGTGCCAGCAGCTTAGCGGGCAGGGGCACTGAAGCTTTCTTT. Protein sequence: CASSLAGRGTEAFF. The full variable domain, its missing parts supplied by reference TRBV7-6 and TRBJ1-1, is GAGVSQSPRYKVTKRGQDVALRCDPISGHVSLYWYRQALGQGPEFLTYFNYEAQQDKSGLPNDRFSAERPEGSISTLTIQRTEQRDSAMYRCASSLAGRGTEAFFGQGTRLTVV.

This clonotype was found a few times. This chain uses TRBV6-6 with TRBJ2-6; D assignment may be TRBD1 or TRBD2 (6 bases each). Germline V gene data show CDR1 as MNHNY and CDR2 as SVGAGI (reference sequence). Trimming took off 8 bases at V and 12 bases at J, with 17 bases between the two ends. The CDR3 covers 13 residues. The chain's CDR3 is CASSGGGLGVLTF. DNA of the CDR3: TGTGCCAGCTCCGGGGGCGGACTCGGCGTCCTGACTTTC.

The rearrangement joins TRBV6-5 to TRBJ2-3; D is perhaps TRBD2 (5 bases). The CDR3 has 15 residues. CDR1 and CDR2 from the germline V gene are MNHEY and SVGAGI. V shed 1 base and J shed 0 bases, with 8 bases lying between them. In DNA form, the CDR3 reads TGTGCCAGCAGTTACTATCGGGGTAGCACAGATACGCAGTATTTT. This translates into CASSYYRGSTDTQYF.

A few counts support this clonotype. DNA of the CDR3: TGTGCCAGCAGATCTCGGGACAGCCCCTACGAGCAGTACTTC. Translated, it gives CASRSRDSPYEQYF. The gene calls are TRBV7-8 and TRBJ2-7; 7 positions match TRBD1. This CDR3 spans 14 amino acids. The V gene end was trimmed by 6 bases and the J gene end by 2 bases; junction bases not matched to a gene: 7. Per the germline V gene, CDR1 is SGHVS and CDR2 is FQNEAQ.

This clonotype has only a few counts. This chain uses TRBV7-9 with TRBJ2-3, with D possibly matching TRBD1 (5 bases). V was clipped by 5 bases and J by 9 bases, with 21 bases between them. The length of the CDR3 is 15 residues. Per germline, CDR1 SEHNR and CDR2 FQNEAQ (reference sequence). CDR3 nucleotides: TGTGCCAGCAGCCCCTCTCCCACAGGATCAGGCACGCAGTATTTT. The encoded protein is CASSPSPTGSGTQYF.